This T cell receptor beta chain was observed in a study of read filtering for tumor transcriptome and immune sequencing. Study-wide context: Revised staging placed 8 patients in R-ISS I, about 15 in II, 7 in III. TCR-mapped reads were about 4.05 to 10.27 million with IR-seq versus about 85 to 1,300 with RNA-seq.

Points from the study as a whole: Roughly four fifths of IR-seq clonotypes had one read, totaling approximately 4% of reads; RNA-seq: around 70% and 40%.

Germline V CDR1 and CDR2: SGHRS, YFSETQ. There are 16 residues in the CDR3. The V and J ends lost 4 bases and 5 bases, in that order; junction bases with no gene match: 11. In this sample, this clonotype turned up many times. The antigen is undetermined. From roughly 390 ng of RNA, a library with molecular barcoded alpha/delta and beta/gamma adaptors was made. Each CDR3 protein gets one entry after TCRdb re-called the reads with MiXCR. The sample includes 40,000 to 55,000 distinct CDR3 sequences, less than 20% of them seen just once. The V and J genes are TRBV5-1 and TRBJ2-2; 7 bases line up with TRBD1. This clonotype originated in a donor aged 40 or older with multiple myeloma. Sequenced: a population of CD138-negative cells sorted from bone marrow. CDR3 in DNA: TGCGCCAGCAGCGCACCGGGACAGAGAACAACCGGGGAGCTGTTTTTT. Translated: CASSAPGQRTTGELFF.